This T cell receptor beta chain is drawn from a study of OX40 agonist ivuxolimab in advanced cancers. Using immunoSEQ multiplex PCR, the repertoire was profiled, and TCRdb retains in-frame clones only, with some absent. Here the sample spans 55,000 to 70,000 clones, around four fifths being singletons. CDR1 and CDR2 from the germline V gene are MGHDK and SYGVNS. Trimming pared 1 base from V and 6 bases from J, leaving 15 bases between. The CDR3 contains 16 residues. The source is an adult with an advanced solid tumor such as melanoma, head and neck, liver or kidney cancer. The sequencing used CD4+ or CD8+ T cells sorted from blood, collected in a trial of the OX40 agonist ivuxolimab. V is TRBV25-1 and J is TRBJ2-2, with D hard to call. DNA for the CDR3: TGTGCCAGCAGTGAATTTGGATTATCTCACGCCGGGGAGCTGTTTTTT. Translation: CASSEFGLSHAGELFF.